This record looks at one TCR beta chain sequence and its context. The sample belongs to a study of blood T cell repertoires in COVID-19. Across the whole study: Acute and convalescent COVID-19 specimens originated in the United States, Italy and Spain. PBMCs, B-cell-depleted T cells, or T cells were the source of the cDNA or gDNA that made up the material.

The data were produced by immunoSEQ multiplex PCR, yet TCRdb's version contains in-frame clones alone and is incomplete. Altogether 230,000 or so clones are present, approximately 82% being singletons, with the ten largest covering approximately 1.5%. Sequences were obtained from peripheral blood. The clonotype was recovered from a woman in her thirties or forties who had recovered from COVID-19.

This CDR3 is CASSLAGLAGGLNEQFF. The CDR3, as DNA: TGTGCCAGCAGCTTAGCGGGACTAGCGGGGGGGCTTAATGAGCAGTTCTTC. The chain links TRBV7-6 to TRBJ2-1, with 16 bases fitting TRBD2. With V trimmed by 0 bases and J by 7 bases, 3 bases remained unmatched. In germline, CDR1 is SGHVS, CDR2 FNYEAQ. The CDR3 spans 17 residues.